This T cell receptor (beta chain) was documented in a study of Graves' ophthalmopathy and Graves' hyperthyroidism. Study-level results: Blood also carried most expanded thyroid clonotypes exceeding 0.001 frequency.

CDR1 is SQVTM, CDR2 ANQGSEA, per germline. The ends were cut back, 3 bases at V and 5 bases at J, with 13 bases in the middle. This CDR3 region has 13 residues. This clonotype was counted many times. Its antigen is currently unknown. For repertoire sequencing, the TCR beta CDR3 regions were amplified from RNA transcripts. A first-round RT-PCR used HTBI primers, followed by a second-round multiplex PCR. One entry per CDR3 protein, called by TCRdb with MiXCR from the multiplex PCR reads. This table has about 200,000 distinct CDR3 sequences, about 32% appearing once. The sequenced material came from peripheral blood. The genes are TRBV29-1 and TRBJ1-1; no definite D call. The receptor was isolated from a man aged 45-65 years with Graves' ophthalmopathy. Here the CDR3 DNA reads TGCAGCGTTGATGATACCCTAGGGACTGAAGCTTTCTTT. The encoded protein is CSVDDTLGTEAFF.